A single sample is the source of the 6 T cell receptor beta chains below, sequenced in a study of cytomegalovirus exposure and HLA in healthy donors. In the PCR, 60 Vbeta and 13 Jbeta primers were used. Only in-frame clones appear in the TCRdb table, and some are missing; sequencing was by immunoSEQ multiplex PCR. The sample yields 170,000 or so clones, roughly four fifths seen once. Sequencing was performed on PBMCs. All receptors derive from a woman between 45 and 60 years old in good health and CMV-seronegative.

Written as DNA, the CDR3 is TGTGCCAGCAGTAAAGGACAGGGGCGAACCGCGGTGAACACTGAAGCTTTCTTT. It is translated as CASSKGQGRTAVNTEAFF. The V call is TRBV6-1, the J call TRBJ1-1; TRBD1 aligns across 9 bases. CDR3 length equals 18 residues. Germline V lookup: CDR1 MNHNS, CDR2 SASEGT. Losses at the gene ends were 5 bases for V and 0 bases for J; bases not matched to a gene: 13.

Here the CDR3 DNA reads TGTGCCAGCAGCCGACAGGTCTATGGCTACACCTTC. Its protein is CASSRQVYGYTF. The chain links TRBV7-9 to TRBJ1-2, with D possibly TRBD1 on 6 matching bases. The CDR3 totals 12 residues. V dropped 5 bases and J dropped 4 bases, with 8 bases sitting between them. CDR1 and CDR2 from the germline V gene are SEHNR and FQNEAQ (reference sequence).

V is TRBV5-1 and J is TRBJ2-1; TRBD2 agrees at 8 bases. Germline assignment: CDR1 SGHRS and CDR2 YFSETQ. The CDR3 totals 16 residues. J was trimmed by 0 bases and V by 0 bases; bases with no gene match: 2. DNA for the CDR3: TGCGCCAGCAGCTTGGCACTAGCGGCCTCCTACAATGAGCAGTTCTTC. It translates to CASSLALAASYNEQFF.

The gene calls are TRBV4-1 and TRBJ1-1; D may be TRBD1 (6 bases). Trimming removed 4 bases from V and 1 base from J, with 10 bases in between. The germline gives CDR1 MGHRA, CDR2 YSYEKL. The CDR3 has 14 amino acids. CDR3 sequence (DNA): TGCGCCAGCAGCCGTTCACAGGGGAACACTGAAGCTTTCTTT. Amino acid sequence: CASSRSQGNTEAFF.

The chain joins TRBV19 to TRBJ2-5; 14 bases fit TRBD2. Looked up from germline, CDR1 is LNHDA and CDR2 is SQIVND (reference sequence). The CDR3 has 17 residues. Trimming at V came to 4 bases and at J to 2 bases, leaving 6 bases not matched to a gene. The CDR3 loop reads CASSNPGLAGVQETQYF. CDR3 sequence (DNA): TGTGCCAGTAGTAACCCGGGACTAGCGGGGGTACAAGAGACCCAGTACTTC.

The chain combines TRBV6-5 with TRBJ2-2, with D tentatively TRBD1 (6 bases). The CDR3 is made up of 15 amino acids. With 3 bases removed from V and 7 bases from J, the gap between germline ends came to 15 bases. Germline lookup yields CDR1 MNHEY and CDR2 SVGAGI. CDR3 region: CASSYEGGAVGELFF. DNA of the CDR3: TGTGCCAGCAGTTATGAAGGGGGTGCGGTCGGGGAGCTGTTTTTT.